The rows below give T cell receptor beta chains drawn from one sample of a study of T-cell memory formation after mild COVID-19. TCRdb independently ran MiXCR on the 5' RACE reads; one entry per CDR3 protein. The table lists about 560,000 distinct CDR3 sequences, about a fifth of them singletons. The sample taken for sequencing was PBMCs or a T cell subset sorted from them (not recorded which). These receptors originate from an adult woman who had mild COVID-19 (a few samples of this study predate the infection). Cell type and time point are not known. CDR3s include the opening cysteine and the closing phenylalanine or tryptophan. Fields, in order: CDR3 protein, V gene, J gene.

CASSPGTSGSREETQYF,TRBV7-2,TRBJ2-5
CASSFEREGVYEQFF,TRBV7-8,TRBJ2-1
CASSPRSSGANVLTF,TRBV11-3,TRBJ2-6
CASRFKGGGGSSYEQYF,TRBV12-2,TRBJ2-7
CASSSLSSGGPGETQYF,TRBV5-1,TRBJ2-5
CASSLYNAGYEQYF,TRBV27,TRBJ2-7
CASSFASYNEQFF,TRBV7-2,TRBJ2-1
CASSLPGGSNEQFF,TRBV12-3/TRBV12-4,TRBJ2-1
CASSLQGTLLGTEAFF,TRBV11-2,TRBJ1-1
CSAETSGGNYEQYF,TRBV20-1,TRBJ2-7